The source of this TCR beta chain is a study of cytotoxic CD8 clonotypes in ibrutinib-treated CLL. On the study more broadly: Mean per-sample yields comprised around 260,000 productive templates and 85,000 to 95,000 productive rearrangements.

Per germline, CDR1 LNHDA and CDR2 SQIVND (reference sequence). With 8 bases removed from V and 0 bases from J, the gap between germline ends came to 8 bases. CDR3 length: 13 amino acids. Clones were read by immunoSEQ multiplex PCR, and TCRdb kept only the in-frame ones, dropping some. The sample shows some 65,000 clones, 45% to 60% of them seen only once. The sequence derives from a human donor with chronic lymphocytic leukemia. The source material was PBMCs, sampled after 12 months of ibrutinib treatment. This chain links TRBV19 with TRBJ1-5; D perhaps matches TRBD1 (5 bases). The CDR3 is CASAQGSNQPQHF. In nucleotides, the CDR3 is TGTGCCAGTGCTCAGGGTAGCAATCAGCCCCAGCATTTT. Drawing the rest from reference TRBV19 and TRBJ1-5, the complete variable domain is DGGITQSPKYLFRKEGQNVTLSCEQNLNHDAMYWYRQDPGQGLRLIYYSQIVNDFQKGDIAEGYSVSREKKESFPLTVTSAQKNPTAFYLCASAQGSNQPQHFGDGTRLSIL.